These 5 T cell receptor beta chains were all obtained from the same sample, sequenced in a study of blood T cell repertoires in COVID-19. The data were produced by immunoSEQ multiplex PCR, yet TCRdb's version contains in-frame clones alone and is incomplete. There are about 50,000 clones in the sample; over 80% occur only once, and over 2% lies in the top ten. What was sequenced was peripheral blood. Receptors originate from a woman of 80 years or more with COVID-19, enrolled during active disease.

As regards this clone: Germline and junction disagree at one end, which may indicate a read error. The CDR3 bases are TGTGCCAGCAGTAAATACGGGGATTCCTCTGGGGCCAACGTCCTGACTTTC. It specifies CASSKYGDSSGANVLTF. The chain joins TRBV25-1 to TRBJ2-6; a possible D gene is TRBD2 (5 bases). The germline V gene has CDR1 MGHDK and CDR2 SYGVNS. This CDR3 is 17 amino acids long.

This clone came up a few times. This chain connects TRBV5-8 to TRBJ1-5; 7 nucleotides agree with TRBD1. The germline gives CDR1 SGHTS, CDR2 YDEGEE. The CDR3 totals 16 residues. The V and J ends lost 0 bases and 7 bases, in that order; junction bases with no gene match: 10. The CDR3 DNA reads TGTGCCAGCAGCTTGGTCCAGGGGGAAGGGGAACAGCCCCAGCATTTT. This sequence encodes CASSLVQGEGEQPQHF.

This rearrangement joins TRBV19 to TRBJ1-1, with 8 bases matching TRBD1. J gave up 0 bases and V 6 bases, and 3 bases lay outside the gene matches. CDR3 length equals 14 residues. Looked up from germline, CDR1 is LNHDA and CDR2 is SQIVND (reference sequence). CDR3 DNA: TGTGCCAGTAGCGACAGGGGAATGAACACTGAAGCTTTCTTT. Translation: CASSDRGMNTEAFF.

V gene TRBV21-1 combines with J gene TRBJ2-7; the DNA was not compared with TRBD2, the D call given in the table. TRBV21-1 constitutes a pseudogene. The CDR3 length is 15 residues. The chain's CDR3 is CASSKVTSGEDEQYF. The CDR3 coding sequence is TGTGCCAGCAGCAAAGTGACTAGCGGGGAGGACGAGCAGTACTTC.

V and J are TRBV6-5 and TRBJ1-5; 9 nucleotides line up with TRBD1. CDR1 MNHEY and CDR2 SVGAGI come from the germline V gene. Trimming at V came to 4 bases and at J to 7 bases, leaving 2 bases not matched to a gene. The CDR3 extends over 13 amino acids. CDR3 region: CASSSDRGQPQHF. The CDR3 DNA is TGTGCCAGCAGTTCGGACAGGGGACAGCCCCAGCATTTT.